These T cell receptor beta chains were read from a single sample in a study of siplizumab effects on memory and regulatory T cells. Only in-frame clones appear in the TCRdb table, and some are missing; sequencing was by immunoSEQ multiplex PCR. The sample lists around 6,700 clones; around 60% were seen once. Sequenced material: effector memory CD8+ T cells sorted from blood. These receptors were collected from a human donor in good health. Both conserved end residues are part of each CDR3. The D gene is left open where the match is weak. Only part of the rows carry a size: once, few, many, or a class if the clone is expanded.

D gene: NA; J gene: TRBJ2-5; clone size: NA; V gene: TRBV21-1; CDR3 protein: CASAPREKDEETQYF; CDR3 DNA: TGTGCCAGCGCCCCCCGGGAGAAGGACGAGGAGACCCAGTACTTC
D gene: TRBD2; J gene: TRBJ2-3; clone size: few; V gene: TRBV6-1; CDR3 protein: CASMDGGAGTDTQYF; CDR3 DNA: TGTGCCAGCATGGACGGGGGGGCGGGCACAGATACGCAGTATTTT
D gene: TRBD2; J gene: TRBJ2-1; clone size: NA; V gene: TRBV19; CDR3 protein: CASSITAGTDNEQFF; CDR3 DNA: TGTGCCAGTAGTATAACAGCGGGGACGGACAATGAGCAGTTCTTC
D gene: NA; J gene: TRBJ2-7; clone size: NA; V gene: TRBV5-5; CDR3 protein: CASSLSGYEQYF; CDR3 DNA: TGTGCCAGCAGTCTTAGCGGCTACGAGCAGTACTTC
D gene: TRBD1; J gene: TRBJ2-3; clone size: NA; V gene: TRBV7-3; CDR3 protein: CASSTGTGFRSTDTQYF; CDR3 DNA: TGTGCCAGCAGTACCGGGACAGGGTTCCGAAGCACAGATACGCAGTATTTT
D gene: NA; J gene: TRBJ1-5; clone size: few; V gene: TRBV6-4; CDR3 protein: CASAIESGRQPQHF; CDR3 DNA: TGTGCCAGCGCGATTGAGTCAGGGCGTCAGCCCCAGCATTTT
D gene: NA; J gene: TRBJ2-7; clone size: NA; V gene: TRBV5-1; CDR3 protein: CASSLTGLSYEQYF; CDR3 DNA: TGCGCCAGCAGCTTGACAGGCCTCTCCTACGAGCAGTACTTC
D gene: NA; J gene: TRBJ2-3; clone size: few; V gene: TRBV9; CDR3 protein: CASSAYGGFRYF; CDR3 DNA: TGTGCCAGCAGCGCATATGGGGGCTTTCGGTATTTT
D gene: NA; J gene: TRBJ2-5; clone size: few; V gene: TRBV9; CDR3 protein: CASSVDTAWETQYF; CDR3 DNA: TGTGCCAGCAGCGTCGATACGGCGTGGGAGACCCAGTACTTC
D gene: NA; J gene: TRBJ2-7; clone size: NA; V gene: TRBV7-8; CDR3 protein: CASSPQGSYNDEQYF; CDR3 DNA: TGTGCCAGCAGCCCTCAGGGTAGTTATAACGACGAGCAGTACTTC
D gene: NA; J gene: TRBJ1-1; clone size: NA; V gene: TRBV19; CDR3 protein: CASRLGTEAFF; CDR3 DNA: TGTGCCAGTCGACTGGGCACTGAAGCTTTCTTT
D gene: NA; J gene: TRBJ1-1; clone size: few; V gene: TRBV5-1; CDR3 protein: CASSPTWGATEAFF; CDR3 DNA: TGCGCCAGCAGCCCTACGTGGGGAGCCACTGAAGCTTTCTTT
D gene: TRBD2; J gene: TRBJ2-1; clone size: NA; V gene: TRBV10-3; CDR3 protein: CAISVTREPNEQFF; CDR3 DNA: TGTGCCATCAGTGTTACGCGGGAGCCGAATGAGCAGTTCTTC
D gene: NA; J gene: TRBJ2-1; clone size: NA; V gene: TRBV21-1; CDR3 protein: CASSTSGEAGNEQFF; CDR3 DNA: TGTGCCAGCAGCACCTCAGGGGAAGCGGGGAATGAGCAGTTCTTC
D gene: NA; J gene: TRBJ1-4; clone size: few; V gene: TRBV5-1; CDR3 protein: CASNIRRLRPATNEKLFF; CDR3 DNA: TGCGCCAGCAATATTCGGCGGCTTAGACCGGCAACTAATGAAAAACTGTTTTTT
D gene: TRBD2; J gene: TRBJ2-2; clone size: medium-sized; V gene: TRBV6-1; CDR3 protein: CASSEAGANTGELFF; CDR3 DNA: TGTGCCAGCAGCGAAGCGGGGGCGAACACCGGGGAGCTGTTTTTT
D gene: NA; J gene: TRBJ1-2; clone size: few; V gene: TRBV5-1; CDR3 protein: CASSGSSTNYGYTF; CDR3 DNA: TGCGCCAGCAGCGGGTCTTCCACCAACTATGGCTACACCTTC
D gene: NA; J gene: TRBJ1-1; clone size: NA; V gene: TRBV2; CDR3 protein: CASYRTERMNTEAFF; CDR3 DNA: TGTGCCAGCTACCGGACAGAGAGAATGAACACTGAAGCTTTCTTT
D gene: NA; J gene: TRBJ1-2; clone size: few; V gene: TRBV5-5; CDR3 protein: CASSPAAGDYGYTF; CDR3 DNA: TGTGCCAGCAGCCCCGCAGCGGGAGATTATGGCTACACCTTC